This T cell receptor beta chain is drawn from a study of OX40 agonist ivuxolimab in advanced cancers. Study-level background: Patients were dosed with the agonistic anti-OX40 (CD134) antibody ivuxolimab. Patients were roughly 87% male with ages roughly 20 to 90, mean roughly 55.

Study findings and constraints: Relative to CD4+ cells, CD8+ T cells on average had more expanded clones. Dose levels from 0.1 to 3.0 mg/kg saw CD4+ and CD8+ blood T cells expand clonally by week 6.

Points on this clone: The antigen remains undetermined.

Trimming took 4 bases from V and 2 from J; bases not matched to a gene: 12. This CDR3 is 16 amino acids long. CDR1 and CDR2 (germline): SQVTM, ANQGSEA. Profiling relied on immunoSEQ multiplex PCR, and the TCRdb table lists in-frame clones only, not all of them. The sample holds roughly 25,000 clones; just under 75% are singletons and the top ten take under 20%. The sequences come from CD4+ or CD8+ T cells sorted from blood, collected in a trial of the OX40 agonist ivuxolimab. This chain joins TRBV29-1 and TRBJ2-7, with 9 nucleotides matching TRBD1. The receptor comes from an adult with an advanced solid tumor such as melanoma, head and neck, liver or kidney cancer. The CDR3 DNA is TGCAGCGTTGTTGCCATAGGGGACAGGGCCCCCTACGAGCAGTACTTC. Its translation is CSVVAIGDRAPYEQYF.